This T cell receptor beta chain was sequenced in a study of shared clonotypes between healthy human individuals. For the study at large: The cohort comprised a couple of women and a few men. Their ages spanned 18 to 49 years. A donor's plate count was three for CD4 naive and three for CD4 memory; CD8 naive had two and CD8 memory one. Overall study findings and caveats: Naive CD4 clonotype sharing across several donors was around 5.5%.

This CDR3 is 13 amino acids long. Germline V gene sequence: CDR1 LNHDA, CDR2 SQIVND (reference sequence). Concerning this clone itself: The antigen remains unidentified.

Naive CD8 cells were CD45RO-negative, positively selected for CCR7, excluding terminally differentiated effector memory CD45RA+ cells. All donors qualified as healthy HIV-negative adults and had experienced no recent acute infections or vaccinations. Profiled with immunoSEQ multiplex PCR; TCRdb holds only in-frame clones, not every one. The table lists about 1.9 million clones, just under 95% of them singletons, with less than 2% in the top ten. Material: naive CD8+ T cells from PBMCs. V and J are TRBV19 and TRBJ2-3; D might be TRBD2 (5 bases). The source is a man younger than 35 in good health. Some clones in this sample may be carry-over from other donors' samples. CDR3 bases: TGTTCGAGCGGAAACTACCGCACAGATACGCAGTATTTT. It translates to CSSGNYRTDTQYF.